One sample yielded the 8 T cell receptor beta chains listed below, sequenced in a study of regulatory T cells in long-lasting Graves disease (dated by TCRdb to about 2021). Receptor libraries were prepared by multiplex PCR. Reads for this sample came from an Illumina HiSeq 4000. iRepertoire HTBI primers and Arm-PCR amplification of CDR3 regions were used to construct TCR beta libraries. Using fastp trimming at Q25 and MiXCR clonotype assembly, TCRdb reanalyzed the public sequencing data and kept in-frame beta chains. CDR3 protein sequences are deduplicated, and each keeps its most common genes and DNA. The sample table holds 400,000 to 500,000 distinct CDR3 sequences, of which around a fifth were seen once. The ten largest make up 13% to 15% of the sample. Explained via the paper, the time point label denotes: persistent/refractory GD, antithyroid drugs over 5 years with positive TRAb. RNA was extracted from PBMCs in TRIzol for both TCR sequencing and RNA sequencing.

Specimen: peripheral blood mononuclear cells (PBMCs), collected when the disease was refractory, from a patient treated with antithyroid drugs. These receptors all come from a female donor with Graves disease.

In this sample, this clonotype turned up many times. This sequence joins TRBV28 and TRBJ2-2; D tentatively reads TRBD1 or TRBD2 (5 bases each). With 8 bases removed from V and 2 bases from J, the gap between germline ends came to 18 bases. Germline V gene data show CDR1 as MDHEN and CDR2 as SYDVKM. The CDR3 sequence is 16 residues long. The DNA of the CDR3 is TGTGCCAGCCGCCCCTCGGGGCAGGGAAACACCGGGGAGCTGTTTTTT. Amino acid sequence: CASRPSGQGNTGELFF.

This clonotype was observed a few times. The V and J genes are TRBV28 and TRBJ1-1; D might be TRBD1 (5 bases). The V end lost 5 bases, the J end lost 10 bases, and 17 bases lay between the germline ends. Germline V CDR1 and CDR2: MDHEN, SYDVKM. This CDR3 is 13 amino acids long. In nucleotides, the CDR3 is TGTGCCAGCAGTCCACCGGGGCAATGGAGAGCTTTCTTT. Translated: CASSPPGQWRAFF.

The V and J genes are TRBV20-1 and TRBJ2-7; 8 nucleotides agree with TRBD2. V lost 5 bases and J lost 5; bases outside the gene matches: 14. Germline lookup yields CDR1 DFQATT and CDR2 SNEGSKA (reference sequence). This CDR3 comprises 15 residues. The CDR3 here is CSARSTSGTTNEQYF. The CDR3 coding sequence is TGCAGTGCTCGTAGTACTAGCGGAACCACCAACGAGCAGTACTTC.

This clonotype was counted at least ten times. The chain carries TRBV11-2 and TRBJ1-2, with a possible D match to TRBD1 (5 bases). There are 12 residues in the CDR3. Trimming stripped 3 bases from V and 8 bases from J, with 10 bases between. Germline V gene data show CDR1 as SGHAT and CDR2 as FQNNGV. DNA for the CDR3: TGTGCCAGCAGCTTTACGGGGGGAGGCTACACCTTC. Translated: CASSFTGGGYTF. Combining the CDR3 with reference TRBV11-2 and TRBJ1-2 gives the whole variable domain EAGVAQSPRYKIIEKRQSVAFWCNPISGHATLYWYQQILGQGPKLLIQFQNNGVVDDSQLPKDRFSAERLKGVDSTLKIQPAKLEDSAVYLCASSFTGGGYTFGSGTRLTVV.

The V gene is TRBV10-2, the J gene TRBJ1-1; the D gene is possibly TRBD1 (5 bases). There are 16 residues in the CDR3. CDR1 is WSHSY, CDR2 SAAADI, per germline. Trimming removed 6 bases at V and 2 bases at J, with 19 bases between. The CDR3 sequence: CASRSAPAGKNTEAFF. CDR3 DNA: TGCGCCAGCAGGAGCGCGCCCGCAGGGAAAAACACTGAAGCTTTCTTT.

Ten or more counts support this clonotype. The gene calls are TRBV2 and TRBJ1-4; tentatively, D is TRBD1 (5 bases). Germline loops: CDR1 SNHLY, CDR2 FYNNEI. CDR3 length equals 13 residues. V dropped 8 bases and J dropped 8 bases, with 15 bases sitting between them. Here the CDR3 reads CASGGTLREKLFF. DNA of the CDR3: TGTGCCAGCGGGGGGACGCTTAGGGAAAAACTGTTTTTT.

This clonotype was seen ten or more times. The V call is TRBV5-6, the J call TRBJ2-5; 7 bases agree with TRBD1. V gave up 2 bases and J gave up 3 bases; unmatched junction bases: 7. Germline CDR1 reads SGHDT; CDR2 reads YYEEEE. CDR3 length equals 15 residues. The CDR3 nucleotides are TGTGCCAGCAGCTTAGAACAGGGGATTAAAGAGACCCAGTACTTC. It encodes CASSLEQGIKETQYF.

Concerning this clonotype itself: A single base separates this from a much larger clone, so it may be a read error. This chain links TRBV27 with TRBJ2-4; possible D gene TRBD2, 6 bases. There are 15 residues in the CDR3. From germline, CDR1 is MNHEY and CDR2 SMNVEV (reference sequence). V was clipped by 2 bases and J by 6 bases, with 14 bases between them. For the CDR3, the DNA is TGTGCCAGCAGTTTAGGAGGGGCCGGGGGAAACATTCAGTACTTC. It specifies CASSLGGAGGNIQYF.